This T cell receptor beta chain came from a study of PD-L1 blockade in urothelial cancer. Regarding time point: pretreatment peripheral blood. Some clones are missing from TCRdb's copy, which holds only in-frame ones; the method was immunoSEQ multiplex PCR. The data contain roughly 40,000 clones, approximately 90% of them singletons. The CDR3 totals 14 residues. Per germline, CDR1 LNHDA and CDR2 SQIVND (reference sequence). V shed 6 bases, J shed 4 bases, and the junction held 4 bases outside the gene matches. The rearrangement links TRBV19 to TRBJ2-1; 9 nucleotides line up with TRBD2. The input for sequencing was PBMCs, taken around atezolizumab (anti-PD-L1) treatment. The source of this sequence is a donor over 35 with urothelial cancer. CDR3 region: CASSRLAGYNEQFF. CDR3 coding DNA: TGTGCCAGTAGCCGGCTAGCGGGATACAATGAGCAGTTCTTC.